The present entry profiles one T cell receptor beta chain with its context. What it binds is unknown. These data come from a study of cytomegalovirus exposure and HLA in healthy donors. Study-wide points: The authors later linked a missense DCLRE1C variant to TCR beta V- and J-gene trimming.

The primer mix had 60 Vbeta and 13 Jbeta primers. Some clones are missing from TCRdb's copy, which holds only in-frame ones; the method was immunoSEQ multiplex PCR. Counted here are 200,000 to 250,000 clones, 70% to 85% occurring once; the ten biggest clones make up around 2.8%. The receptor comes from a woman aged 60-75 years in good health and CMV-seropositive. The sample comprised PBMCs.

CDR3 sequence: CALTGNGNQPQHF. The DNA of the CDR3 is TGTGCCCTGACGGGGAACGGCAATCAGCCCCAGCATTTT. The rearrangement uses TRBV30 and TRBJ1-5; D remains unclear. V shed 8 bases and J shed 2 bases, with 13 bases lying between them. Germline V gene lookup returns CDR1 GTSNPN and CDR2 SVGIG (reference sequence). The CDR3 consists of 13 residues.